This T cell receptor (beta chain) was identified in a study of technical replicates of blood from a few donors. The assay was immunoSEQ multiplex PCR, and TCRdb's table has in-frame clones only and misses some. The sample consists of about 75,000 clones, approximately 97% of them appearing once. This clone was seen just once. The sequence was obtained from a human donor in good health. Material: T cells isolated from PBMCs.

CDR3 in amino acids: CASSFWPRDSSYNEQFF. The CDR3 DNA follows: TGTGCCAGCAGCTTTTGGCCGCGGGACAGCTCCTACAATGAGCAGTTCTTC. This chain connects TRBV7-9 to TRBJ2-1, with D possibly TRBD1 on 7 matching bases. CDR3 length: 17 amino acids. From germline, CDR1 is SEHNR and CDR2 FQNEAQ (reference sequence). Trimming left V 3 bases short and J 0 bases short, with 15 bases between.